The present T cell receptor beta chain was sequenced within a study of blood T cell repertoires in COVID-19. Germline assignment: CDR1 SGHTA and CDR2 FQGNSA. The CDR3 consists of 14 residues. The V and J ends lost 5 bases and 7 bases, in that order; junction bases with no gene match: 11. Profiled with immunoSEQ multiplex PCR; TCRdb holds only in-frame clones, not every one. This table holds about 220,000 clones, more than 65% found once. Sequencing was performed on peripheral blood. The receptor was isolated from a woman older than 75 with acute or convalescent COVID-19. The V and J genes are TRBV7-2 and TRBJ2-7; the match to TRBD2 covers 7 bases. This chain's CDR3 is CASSPWGGVGEQYF. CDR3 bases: TGTGCCAGCAGCCCCTGGGGAGGGGTGGGGGAGCAGTACTTC. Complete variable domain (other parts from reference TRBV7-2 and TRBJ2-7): GAGVSQSPSNKVTEKGKDVELRCDPISGHTALYWYRQSLGQGLEFLIYFQGNSAPDKSGLPSDRFSAERTGGSVSTLTIQRTQQEDSAVYLCASSPWGGVGEQYFGPGTRLTVT.